The 22 T cell receptor beta chains below all came from one sample that was sequenced in a study of OX40 agonist ivuxolimab in advanced cancers. Receptor libraries were prepared by the immunoSEQ multiplex PCR assay. TCRdb obtained this table from immuneACCESS and retained in-frame rearrangements with V and J assigned. These tables miss some clones; where compared with another copy, unresolved V genes account for less than half of the shortfall, and the remainder is unexplained. The sample table lists tens of thousands of clones, roughly 86% of them with a count of one. The ten top clones hold roughly 13% of the sample. The sequences come from CD4+ or CD8+ T cells sorted from blood, collected in a trial of the OX40 agonist ivuxolimab. Receptor source: an adult with an advanced solid tumor such as melanoma, head and neck, liver or kidney cancer.

V gene TRBV10-2 combines with J gene TRBJ2-5; 11 positions agree with TRBD2. J was trimmed by 2 bases and V by 0 bases; bases with no gene match: 5. Germline values: CDR1 WSHSY, CDR2 SAAADI. The CDR3 has 17 residues. This CDR3 is CASSESVSGRVQETQYF. DNA of the CDR3: TGCGCCAGCAGTGAGTCTGTTAGCGGGAGGGTTCAAGAGACCCAGTACTTC.

The chain has TRBV5-1 and TRBJ2-6, with D perhaps matching TRBD2 (5 bases). V gave up 2 bases and J gave up 1 base, with 13 bases separating them. This CDR3 comprises 17 residues. Germline V CDR1 and CDR2: SGHRS, YFSETQ. The CDR3 DNA is TGCGCCAGCAGCTTCCAACACGGGAAATCTGGGGCCAACGTCCTGACTTTC. It is translated as CASSFQHGKSGANVLTF.

V is TRBV2 and J is TRBJ2-1, with D uncertain. CDR1 and CDR2 from the germline V gene are SNHLY and FYNNEI. Deletions cut 1 base from V and 0 bases from J, with 7 bases between. CDR3 length: 15 amino acids. The DNA of the CDR3 is TGTGCCAGCAGTGAAGGCTCCAGCTCCTACAATGAGCAGTTCTTC. Protein sequence: CASSEGSSSYNEQFF.

V usage is TRBV2 and J usage is TRBJ1-5; D call uncertain. Trimming pared 11 bases from V and 1 base from J, leaving 9 bases between. CDR1 SNHLY and CDR2 FYNNEI come from the germline V gene. CDR3 size: 12 residues. The DNA of the CDR3 is TGTGCCGCGGGAGGGAGCAATCAGCCCCAGCATTTT. It encodes CAAGGSNQPQHF.

CDR3 region: CASSLVRSTYEQYF. DNA for the CDR3: TGTGCCAGCAGCTTAGTTCGGTCCACCTACGAGCAGTACTTC. The chain couples TRBV7-9 to TRBJ2-7, with D unresolved. Trimming removed 1 base at V and 2 bases at J, with 9 bases between. CDR1 SEHNR and CDR2 FQNEAQ come from the germline V gene (reference sequence). The CDR3 spans 14 residues.

The count of this clone is one. The J gene is TRBJ1-1, the V gene TRBV18, with D uncertain. Trimming took 1 base from V and 8 from J, leaving 11 bases between them. CDR3 length: 13 residues. Germline lookup yields CDR1 KGHSH and CDR2 LQKENI. The CDR3 loop is CASSPHFGEEAFF. The CDR3 DNA sequence: TGTGCCAGCTCACCACATTTTGGAGAAGAAGCTTTCTTT.

The genes are TRBV28 and TRBJ1-2; D is ambiguous. Germline loops: CDR1 MDHEN, CDR2 SYDVKM. Trimming took off 4 bases at V and 4 bases at J, with 13 bases between the two ends. The CDR3 contains 14 residues. The DNA of the CDR3 is TGTGCCAGCAGTTACACCGGGCGTGGCTATGGCTACACCTTC. This sequence encodes CASSYTGRGYGYTF.

The chain recombines TRBV27 with TRBJ1-1; 7 nucleotides line up with TRBD1. This CDR3 is built from 14 residues. Per germline, CDR1 MNHEY and CDR2 SMNVEV (reference sequence). Trimming cost V 4 bases and J 4 bases; bases outside gene matches: 6. CDR3 protein: CASSYDRVSTEAFF. Written as DNA, the CDR3 is TGTGCCAGCAGTTACGACAGGGTGAGCACTGAAGCTTTCTTT.

There are a few counts of this clone. The chain has TRBV25-1 and TRBJ2-2; 10 bases map to TRBD2. This CDR3 has 15 residues. Germline trimming cut 5 bases from V and 3 bases from J; bases unmatched to any gene: 3. Germline loops: CDR1 MGHDK, CDR2 SYGVNS. CDR3 residues: CASSSGRADTGELFF. The CDR3 nucleotides are TGTGCCAGCAGTAGCGGGAGGGCCGACACCGGGGAGCTGTTTTTT.

This chain connects TRBV11-2 to TRBJ1-3; D call uncertain. CDR1 is SGHAT, CDR2 FQNNGV, per germline. Trimming pared 3 bases from V and 5 bases from J, leaving 20 bases between. The length of the CDR3 is 17 residues. The CDR3 here is CASSFYPDTGGRNTIYF. In nucleotides, the CDR3 is TGTGCCAGCAGCTTTTATCCCGACACCGGAGGTAGAAACACCATATATTTT. The variable domain in full, with the rest retrieved from reference TRBV11-2 and TRBJ1-3, is EAGVAQSPRYKIIEKRQSVAFWCNPISGHATLYWYQQILGQGPKLLIQFQNNGVVDDSQLPKDRFSAERLKGVDSTLKIQPAKLEDSAVYLCASSFYPDTGGRNTIYFGEGSWLTVV.

The chain carries TRBV27 and TRBJ2-4; D gene unclear. CDR1 MNHEY and CDR2 SMNVEV come from the germline V gene (reference sequence). The ends were cut back, 5 bases at V and 2 bases at J, with 10 bases in the middle. This CDR3 region has 14 residues. The CDR3 nucleotides are TGTGCCAGCAGTCCGACCTATCCCAAAAACATTCAGTACTTC. It encodes CASSPTYPKNIQYF.

The chain is built from TRBV5-3 and TRBJ2-1; 8 positions agree with TRBD1. TRBV5-3 belongs to the ORF category, with a function that is uncertain. The CDR3 length is 15 residues. V lost 4 bases to trimming and J lost 6 bases; unmatched junction nucleotides: 9. CDR3 amino acids: CARSRLDRGGNEQFF. The CDR3 DNA reads as TGTGCCAGAAGCCGCCTTGACAGGGGCGGCAATGAGCAGTTCTTC.

This clone appeared once. The rearrangement links TRBV18 to TRBJ2-5, with 7 positions matching TRBD1. Unmatched junction bases numbered 10, after V lost 10 bases and J lost 5 bases. Germline CDR1 and CDR2: KGHSH and LQKENI. The CDR3 is made up of 13 amino acids. CDR3 in amino acids: CATGDGQAETQYF. DNA for the CDR3: TGTGCCACCGGAGACGGACAGGCCGAGACCCAGTACTTC.

This clone came up once. V is TRBV18 and J is TRBJ2-5, with 7 nucleotides matching TRBD1. Germline assignment: CDR1 KGHSH and CDR2 LQKENI. This CDR3 has 14 residues. The trim removed 5 bases at V and 5 bases at J, leaving 8 bases unmatched. The CDR3 protein is CASSSRGPLETQYF. CDR3 nucleotides: TGTGCCAGCTCAAGTAGGGGGCCCCTTGAGACCCAGTACTTC.

The chain links TRBV14 to TRBJ2-2, with D possibly matching TRBD1 (6 bases). The CDR3 runs to 13 residues. Germline V gives CDR1 SGHDN, CDR2 FVKESK. Trimming cost V 4 bases and J 6 bases, with 9 bases left between them. The CDR3 protein is CASSRQVPGELFF. In nucleotides, the CDR3 is TGTGCCAGCAGCCGACAGGTACCCGGGGAGCTGTTTTTT.

The chain couples TRBV6-6 to TRBJ2-5, with 13 bases fitting TRBD2. The CDR3 is made up of 13 amino acids. The V and J ends lost 2 bases and 12 bases, in that order; junction bases with no gene match: 3. Germline V gene data show CDR1 as MNHNY and CDR2 as SVGAGI (reference sequence). The CDR3 DNA reads as TGTGCCAGCAGTTACGGACTAGCGGGAGCCAAGTACTTC. Translation: CASSYGLAGAKYF.

This clone was seen only once. The CDR3 bases are TGTGCCACCAGCAGATTAGGGTTAGGGCAGCCCCAGCATTTT. Protein sequence: CATSRLGLGQPQHF. This chain links TRBV15 with TRBJ1-5; no reliable D call. CDR1 and CDR2 from the germline V gene are LNHNV and YYDKDF (reference sequence). V shed 2 bases and J shed 7 bases, with 12 bases lying between them. This CDR3 contains 14 residues.

The J gene is TRBJ1-1, the V gene TRBV7-2; D is unresolved. CDR1 is SGHTA, CDR2 FQGNSA, per germline. The CDR3 runs 13 residues. V lost 5 bases to trimming and J lost 3 bases, with 10 bases between them. The chain's CDR3 is CASSVSTYTEAFF. Written as DNA, the CDR3 is TGTGCCAGCAGCGTAAGCACCTACACTGAAGCTTTCTTT.

The chain uses TRBV5-1 and TRBJ2-3; D is possibly TRBD2 (6 bases). The CDR3 covers 15 residues. Germline loops: CDR1 SGHRS, CDR2 YFSETQ. With 0 bases removed from V and 6 bases from J, the gap between germline ends came to 14 bases. In DNA, the CDR3 is TGCGCCAGCAGCTTGGGGTCCGGGAGTACGGATACGCAGTATTTT. Its translation: CASSLGSGSTDTQYF.

A single count supports this clone. For the CDR3, the DNA is TGTGCCAGCAGCTTGGGGACTAGCTCCTACAATGAGCAGTTCTTC. Its protein is CASSLGTSSYNEQFF. V usage is TRBV5-6 and J usage is TRBJ2-1; 7 bases are a match to TRBD2. Unmatched junction bases numbered 0, after V lost 0 bases and J lost 0 bases. CDR1 and CDR2 (germline): SGHDT, YYEEEE. The CDR3 has 15 residues.

This chain links TRBV5-1 with TRBJ2-3; D gene uncertain. CDR3 length: 15 residues. CDR1 SGHRS and CDR2 YFSETQ come from the germline V gene. The germline V and J ends were trimmed by 0 bases and 2 bases, with 10 bases remaining between them. Here the CDR3 DNA reads TGCGCCAGCAGCTTGGCCGGCAGAGACACAGATACGCAGTATTTT. Translating gives CASSLAGRDTDTQYF.

This chain connects TRBV19 to TRBJ2-2; no definite D call. The ends were cut back, 10 bases at V and 5 bases at J, with 11 bases in the middle. The CDR3 consists of 12 residues. Per germline, CDR1 LNHDA and CDR2 SQIVND (reference sequence). The CDR3 here is CAITDWTGELFF. For the CDR3, the DNA is TGTGCCATTACAGACTGGACCGGGGAGCTGTTTTTT.